This TCR beta chain was obtained from a study of blood T cell repertoires in COVID-19. CDR1 and CDR2 from the germline V gene are MGHRA and YSYEKL. The V end lost 3 bases, the J end lost 0 bases, and 11 bases lay between the germline ends. The CDR3 is made up of 15 amino acids. Measured with immunoSEQ multiplex PCR; TCRdb has only the in-frame clones, and not every one. This table has 75,000 to 90,000 clones, about four fifths appearing once. This sequence was found in a woman aged 40 to 50 with active or convalescent COVID-19. The V gene is TRBV4-1, the J gene TRBJ1-1, with D possibly being TRBD1 (5 bases). The sequenced material came from peripheral blood. The CDR3 nucleotides read TGCGCCAGCAGCCAGGGGTGGGGGGTGAACACTGAAGCTTTCTTT. Translated: CASSQGWGVNTEAFF.